The clone carrying this TCR beta chain showed up just a few times. The antigen is undetermined. Other nucleotide sequences from this sample produce the same CDR3. Germline CDR1 MNHEY, CDR2 SMNVEV (reference sequence). The CDR3 extends over 14 amino acids. Losses at the gene ends were 6 bases for V and 2 bases for J; bases not matched to a gene: 6. The data belong to a study of shared clonotypes between healthy human individuals. Sequencing was at deep level. Authors' data handling: From ImmunoSEQ came sequences covering only the junction and carrying no quality scores, so filtering differed. The assay was immunoSEQ multiplex PCR, and TCRdb's table has in-frame clones only and misses some. The D gene and trimming were derived from the DNA, and the V and J assignments and clone size from that table. The profile shows about 680,000 clones, around 78% of them singletons. General study findings and limits: Estimated clonotype richness was generally higher in naive than memory subsets.

J is TRBJ1-1 and V is TRBV27; 7 bases match TRBD1. The sample consisted of memory CD4+ T cells sorted from blood. Stated subset: CD45RA-negative fraction. This TCR came from a woman aged 25 to 45 in good health. The CDR3 bases are TGTGCCAGCAGGAAAACAGGGGCCAACACTGAAGCTTTCTTT. Residues: CASRKTGANTEAFF.